The clone carrying this T cell receptor (beta chain) was found once. The data originate from a study of blood T cell repertoires in COVID-19. The wider study: Sources were T cells, B-cell-depleted T cells, or PBMCs; the material itself was cDNA or gDNA.

Original data processing: Estimates of nucleated cell counts were drawn from the amplification of reference gene primers. Measured with immunoSEQ multiplex PCR; TCRdb has only the in-frame clones, and not every one. V and J calls and clone size are copied from that table; D and trimming were computed from the DNA. The profile shows some 130,000 clones, roughly 88% of them singletons. The CDR3 totals 16 residues. Germline lookup yields CDR1 SGHDT and CDR2 YYEEEE. Trimming removed 0 bases from V and 1 base from J, with 13 bases in between. This clonotype was obtained from a man in his fifties or sixties with acute or convalescent COVID-19. The chain is built from TRBV5-6 and TRBJ2-5; D gene uncertain. The sample taken for sequencing was peripheral blood. CDR3 DNA: TGTGCCAGCAGCTTGGCCTTTTCAACAGTCCAAGAGACCCAGTACTTC. It translates to CASSLAFSTVQETQYF.